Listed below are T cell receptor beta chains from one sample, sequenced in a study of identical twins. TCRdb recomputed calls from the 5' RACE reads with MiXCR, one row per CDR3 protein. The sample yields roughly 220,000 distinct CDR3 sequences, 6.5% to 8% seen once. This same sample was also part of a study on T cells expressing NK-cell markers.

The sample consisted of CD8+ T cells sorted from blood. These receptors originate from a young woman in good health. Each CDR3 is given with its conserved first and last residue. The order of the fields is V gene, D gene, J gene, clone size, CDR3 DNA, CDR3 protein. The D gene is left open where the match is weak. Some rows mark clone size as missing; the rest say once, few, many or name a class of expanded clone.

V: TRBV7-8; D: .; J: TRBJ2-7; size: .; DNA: TGTGCCAGCAGCGACGGGACATGGCAGTACTTC; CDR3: CASSDGTWQYF
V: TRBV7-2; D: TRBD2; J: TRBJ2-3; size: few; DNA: TGTGCCAGCAGCTCCGGGACTACTCTGGCAGATACGCAGTATTTT; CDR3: CASSSGTTLADTQYF
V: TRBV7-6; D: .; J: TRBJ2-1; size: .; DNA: TGTGCCAGCAGCCCTACCGGGCCTAGAGGGGAAGCGTTCTTC; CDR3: CASSPTGPRGEAFF
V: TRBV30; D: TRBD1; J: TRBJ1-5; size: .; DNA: TGTGCCTGGGACAGGGGAAGGAATCAGCCCCAGCATTTT; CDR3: CAWDRGRNQPQHF
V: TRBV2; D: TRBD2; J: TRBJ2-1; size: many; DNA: TGTGCCAGCAAAGGTAGCGGGCCCCACAATGAGCAGTTCTTC; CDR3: CASKGSGPHNEQFF
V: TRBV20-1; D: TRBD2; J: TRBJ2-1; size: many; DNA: TGCAGTGCTAGTTGGCGGGAGTTCTCCTACAATGAGCAGTTCTTC; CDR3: CSASWREFSYNEQFF
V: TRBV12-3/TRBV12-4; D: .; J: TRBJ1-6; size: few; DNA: TGTGCCAGCAGTCTAACAGGGTATGGCTCACCCCTCCACTTT; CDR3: CASSLTGYGSPLHF
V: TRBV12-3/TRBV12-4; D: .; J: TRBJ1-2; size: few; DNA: TGTGCCAGCAGCCCCATCCCGACGCATTACCAGGGCTACACCTTC; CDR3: CASSPIPTHYQGYTF
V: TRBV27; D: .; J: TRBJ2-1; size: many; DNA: TGTGCCAGCAGTTCCCCCGGGACCTACAATGAGCAGTTCTTC; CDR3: CASSSPGTYNEQFF
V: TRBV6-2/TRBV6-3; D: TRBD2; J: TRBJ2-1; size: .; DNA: TGTGCCAGCAGTTACTGGGGCGGGGGGGCAGGCTACAATGAGCAGTTCTTC; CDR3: CASSYWGGGAGYNEQFF
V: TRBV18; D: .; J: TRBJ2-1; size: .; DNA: TGTGCCAGCTCACCAGTCAATGAGCAGTTCTTC; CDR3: CASSPVNEQFF
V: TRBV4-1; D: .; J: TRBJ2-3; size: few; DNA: TGCGCCAGCAGCCAAGTGGGGTGGGGGGAACGAAACGCAGATACGCAGTATTTT; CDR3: CASSQVGWGERNADTQYF
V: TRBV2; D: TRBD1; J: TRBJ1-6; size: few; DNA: TGTGCCAGCAGTGGCTCTCGAGACAGGGGTTCACCCCTCCACTTT; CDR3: CASSGSRDRGSPLHF
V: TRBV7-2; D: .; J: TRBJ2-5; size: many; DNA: TGTGCCAGCAGCTCCTCCGGGGGGCGGTCAGAGACCCAGTACTTC; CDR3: CASSSSGGRSETQYF
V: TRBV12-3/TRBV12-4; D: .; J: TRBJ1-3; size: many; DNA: TGTGCCAGCAGTACAGGGGGAAACACCATATATTTT; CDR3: CASSTGGNTIYF
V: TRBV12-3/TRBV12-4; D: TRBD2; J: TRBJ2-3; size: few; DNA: TGTGCCAGCAGTGGGGAACTAGCGGGGGGTGAATTT; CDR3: CASSGELAGGEF
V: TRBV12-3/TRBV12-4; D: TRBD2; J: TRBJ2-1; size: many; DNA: TGTGCCAGCAGTTTAGGGATACAGCGGGGGGGTTCCTACAATGAGCAGTTCTTC; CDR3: CASSLGIQRGGSYNEQFF
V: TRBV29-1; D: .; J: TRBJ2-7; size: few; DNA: TGCAGCGTTTATGGAGGGGACTCCTACGAGCAGTACTTC; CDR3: CSVYGGDSYEQYF
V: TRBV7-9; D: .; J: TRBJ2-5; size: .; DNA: TGTGCCAACAGCTCACCCGGGACGACTAAAGAGACCCAGTACTTC; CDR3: CANSSPGTTKETQYF
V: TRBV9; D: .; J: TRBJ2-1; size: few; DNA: TGTGCCAGCAGCCCCCCAGGTGGGGGGGCCGTCAATGAGCAGTTCTTC; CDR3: CASSPPGGGAVNEQFF
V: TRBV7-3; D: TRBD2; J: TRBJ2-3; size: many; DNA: TGTGCCAGCAGCCCCTTCGGGGGGGGCACAGATACGCAGTATTTT; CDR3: CASSPFGGGTDTQYF
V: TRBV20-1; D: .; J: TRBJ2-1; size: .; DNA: TGCAGTGCTAGAGATGAAAGTAATGAGCAGTTCTTC; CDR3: CSARDESNEQFF
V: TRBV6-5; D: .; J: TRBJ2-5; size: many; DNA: TGTGCGACCGTGGGTGGCGAGACCCAGTACTTC; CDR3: CATVGGETQYF
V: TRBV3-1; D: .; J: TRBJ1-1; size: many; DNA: TGTGCCAGCAGCCGAGGGGGGGCCACTGAAGCTTTCTTT; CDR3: CASSRGGATEAFF
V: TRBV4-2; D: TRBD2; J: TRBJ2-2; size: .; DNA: TGTGCCAGCAGCCTCGACCTAGTAGAGCGGGGGGGCGGCGGGGAGCTGTTTTTT; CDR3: CASSLDLVERGGGGELFF
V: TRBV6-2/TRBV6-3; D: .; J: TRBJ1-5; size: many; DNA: TGTGCCAGCAGTTACTCGCAGGGCTGGAATCAGCCCCAGCATTTT; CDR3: CASSYSQGWNQPQHF
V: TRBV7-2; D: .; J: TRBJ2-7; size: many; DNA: TGTGCCAGCAGCGCTGGGACCTACATTAACTACGAGCAGTACTTC; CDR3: CASSAGTYINYEQYF
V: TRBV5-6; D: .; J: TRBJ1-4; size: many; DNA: TGTGCCAGCAGCTTGGTACAGGATGAAAAACTGTTTTTT; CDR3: CASSLVQDEKLFF
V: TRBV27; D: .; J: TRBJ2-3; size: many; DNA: TGTGCCAGCGTTGCGGGCAGCTCCAATCGCGATACGCAGTATTTT; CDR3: CASVAGSSNRDTQYF
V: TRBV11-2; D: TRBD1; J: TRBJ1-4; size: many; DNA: TGTGCCAGCAGCCCCAACCAGGGGGCTGAAAAACTGTTTTTT; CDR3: CASSPNQGAEKLFF
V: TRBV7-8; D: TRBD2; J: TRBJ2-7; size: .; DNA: TGTGCCAGCAGCTTAGGGACTAGCGGGAGTGGTTACGAGCAGTACTTC; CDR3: CASSLGTSGSGYEQYF